This TCR beta chain was recorded in a study of post-analysis software for immune sequencing data. Germline loops: CDR1 MNHEY, CDR2 SVGAGI. The CDR3 length is 12 residues. Researchers reported that TCR beta cDNA libraries carried unique molecular identifiers. One entry per CDR3 protein results from TCRdb running MiXCR on the PCR reads. The sample has over 700,000 distinct CDR3 sequences, 30% seen once. There are a few counts of this clonotype. Its specificity is not known. Study-wide results and limits: Among multiple sclerosis patients, normalized Chao1 diversity was significantly below that of controls. Patients used about five TRBV segments, including TRBV5-6, TRBV5-1 and TRBV20-1, more often than controls.

The chain is built from TRBV6-5 and TRBJ2-7, with D unresolved. The source material was blood. The TCR comes from a girl aged 10-17 years with multiple sclerosis. The CDR3 is CVVKGRVYEQYF. CDR3 coding DNA: TGTGTCGTCAAAGGACGAGTATACGAGCAGTACTTC.